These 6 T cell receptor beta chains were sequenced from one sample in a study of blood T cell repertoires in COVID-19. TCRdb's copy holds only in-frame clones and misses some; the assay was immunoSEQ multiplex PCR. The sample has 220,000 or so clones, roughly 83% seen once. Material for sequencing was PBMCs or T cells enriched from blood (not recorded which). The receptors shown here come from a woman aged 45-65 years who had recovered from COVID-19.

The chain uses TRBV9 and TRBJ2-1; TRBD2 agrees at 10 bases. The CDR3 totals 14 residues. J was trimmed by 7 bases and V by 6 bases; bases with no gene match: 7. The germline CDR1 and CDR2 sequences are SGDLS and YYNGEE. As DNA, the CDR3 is TGTGCCAGCACCCCCAGCGGGGGGGCGAATGAGCAGTTCTTC. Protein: CASTPSGGANEQFF.

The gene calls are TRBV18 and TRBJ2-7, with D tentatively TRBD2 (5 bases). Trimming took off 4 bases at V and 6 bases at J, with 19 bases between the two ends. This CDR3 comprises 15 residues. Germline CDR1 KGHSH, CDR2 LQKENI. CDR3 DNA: TGTGCCAGCTCACAGCGGAGAGCCGTGATCGGCGAGCAGTACTTC. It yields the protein CASSQRRAVIGEQYF.

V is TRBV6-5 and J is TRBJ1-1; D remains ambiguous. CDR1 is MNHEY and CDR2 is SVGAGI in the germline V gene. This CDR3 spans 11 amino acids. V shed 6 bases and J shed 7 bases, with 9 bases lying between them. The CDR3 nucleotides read TGTGCCAGCAGCCAACGGGGTGAAGCTTTCTTT. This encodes CASSQRGEAFF.

CDR3 DNA: TGTGCCAGCAGCCAGACCTTAGTCGGACAGGGGGGACGCTACGAGCAGTACTTC. Encoded protein: CASSQTLVGQGGRYEQYF. The V and J genes are TRBV3-1 (or the pseudogene TRBV3-2) and TRBJ2-7; 10 bases map to TRBD1. After removal of 3 bases from V and 3 bases from J, the junction contained 14 bases not matched to a gene. In germline, CDR1 is LGHDT, CDR2 YNNKEL (reference sequence). This CDR3 has 18 amino acids.

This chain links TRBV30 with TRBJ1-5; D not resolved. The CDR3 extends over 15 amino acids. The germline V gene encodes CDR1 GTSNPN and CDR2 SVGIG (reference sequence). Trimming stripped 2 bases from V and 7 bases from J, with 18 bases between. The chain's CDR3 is CAWSTATTLVQPQHF. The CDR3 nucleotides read TGTGCCTGGAGTACAGCCACAACCCTCGTCCAGCCCCAGCATTTT.

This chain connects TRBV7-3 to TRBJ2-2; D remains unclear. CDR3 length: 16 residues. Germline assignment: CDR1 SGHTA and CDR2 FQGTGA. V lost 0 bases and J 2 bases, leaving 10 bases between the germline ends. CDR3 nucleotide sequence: TGTGCCAGCAGCTTAACGTGGCAGGCAAACACCGGGGAGCTGTTTTTT. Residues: CASSLTWQANTGELFF.